Following are 13 T cell receptor beta chains from one sample sequenced in a study of CD4 and CD8 cells across lung adenocarcinoma regions. MiXCR, applied by TCRdb to the PCR reads, yields one record per CDR3 protein. The repertoire holds about 25,000 distinct CDR3 sequences, with 52% as singletons. The sequenced material came from CD4+ T cells from the center of a lung tumor. These receptors were collected from a male donor with lung adenocarcinoma. The CD4 and CD8 labels of this study may be unreliable.

V and J are TRBV4-1 and TRBJ2-5; 8 nucleotides align to TRBD2. Trimming took 1 base from V and 3 from J; bases not matched to a gene: 10. CDR1 and CDR2 from the germline V gene are MGHRA and YSYEKL. The CDR3 consists of 17 residues. The CDR3 coding sequence is TGCGCCAGCAGCCAAGCAGGGCTGGCGGGAGGAAAAGAGACCCAGTACTTC. It encodes CASSQAGLAGGKETQYF.

This clonotype was found a few times. The chain combines TRBV20-1 with TRBJ2-1; 14 bases agree with TRBD2. This CDR3 has 18 amino acids. The V and J ends lost 0 bases and 6 bases, in that order; junction bases with no gene match: 10. The germline V gene encodes CDR1 DFQATT and CDR2 SNEGSKA (reference sequence). CDR3 bases: TGCAGTGCTAGAGATCACCCCGGACTAGCGGGAGGTCGCAATGAGCAGTTCTTC. Encoded protein: CSARDHPGLAGGRNEQFF.

The chain uses TRBV6-1 and TRBJ2-2, with no clear D. Germline-derived CDR1 and CDR2 are MNHNS and SASEGT. The CDR3 loop spans 15 amino acids. V lost 9 bases and J 16 bases, leaving 30 bases between the germline ends. In nucleotides, the CDR3 is TGTGCCAGGAGACTCCAGGCCGTGAGCACCGATAAGCAGTTTTTT. Amino acids: CARRLQAVSTDKQFF.

In its sample, this clonotype was seen many times. The genes are TRBV7-2 and TRBJ2-7; either TRBD1 or TRBD2 may supply D (5 bases each). V was shortened by 1 base and J by 2 bases, with 18 bases between the two germline ends. The germline V gene has CDR1 SGHTA and CDR2 FQGNSA. This CDR3 comprises 17 residues. The CDR3 sequence: CASSLGFGPGPTYEQYF. The CDR3 nucleotides read TGTGCCAGCAGCTTAGGGTTCGGGCCGGGACCTACCTACGAGCAGTACTTC.

A word on this clonotype: Mismatch with germline at one junction end may stem from a read error. The rearrangement links TRBV10-1 to TRBJ2-3; the D gene is possibly TRBD2 (6 bases). The CDR3 spans 16 residues. CDR1 is WNHNN and CDR2 is SYGVQD in the germline V gene (reference sequence). CDR3 sequence reads: CASSDFSGAATDAQYF. Here the CDR3 DNA reads TGCGCCAGCAGTGATTTCTCGGGAGCAGCTACAGATGCGCAGTATTTC.

Many counts were recorded for this clonotype. The V call is TRBV7-9, the J call TRBJ2-1; D might be TRBD2 (5 bases). The V end lost 6 bases, the J end lost 10 bases, and 10 bases lay between the germline ends. From germline, CDR1 is SEHNR and CDR2 FQNEAQ (reference sequence). The CDR3 covers 11 residues. The CDR3 DNA reads TGTGCCAGCAGGAATTCGGGAGAGCAGTTCTTC. This codes for CASRNSGEQFF.

This clonotype was seen a handful of times. The V call is TRBV15, the J call TRBJ1-6; the D gene is possibly TRBD1 (5 bases). Trimming left V 5 bases short and J 1 base short, with 6 bases between. CDR3 length: 14 residues. Germline V gene data show CDR1 as LNHNV and CDR2 as YYDKDF (reference sequence). The CDR3 nucleotides read TGTGCCACCAGCGAGGGGTCCTATAATTCACCCCTCCACTTT. This codes for CATSEGSYNSPLHF.

This clonotype was picked up a small number of times. This chain uses TRBV3-1 with TRBJ1-6; 8 bases map to TRBD1. CDR1 is LGHDT and CDR2 is YNNKEL in the germline V gene (reference sequence). The CDR3 is 14 residues long. The V gene end was trimmed by 0 bases and the J gene end by 10 bases; junction bases not matched to a gene: 2. This chain's CDR3 is CASSQDRQGSPLHF. Written as DNA, the CDR3 is TGTGCCAGCAGCCAAGATCGACAGGGGTCACCCCTCCACTTT.

V is TRBV6-1 and J is TRBJ2-7; no definite D call. Germline values: CDR1 MNHNS, CDR2 SASEGT. Trimming removed 2 bases at V and 6 bases at J, with 14 bases between. This CDR3 is built from 14 residues. CDR3 sequence: CASSERVGIAEQYF. DNA of the CDR3: TGTGCCAGCAGTGAAAGGGTGGGAATAGCCGAGCAGTACTTC.

This sequence joins TRBV10-3 and TRBJ2-3; D perhaps matches TRBD2 (5 bases). With 11 bases removed from V and 6 bases from J, the gap between germline ends came to 24 bases. Germline loops: CDR1 ENHRY, CDR2 SYGVKD. The CDR3 is 15 amino acids. The CDR3 loop is CALGLQSGIPDTQYF. The DNA for the CDR3 is TGTGCCCTCGGACTCCAGTCTGGAATTCCCGATACGCAGTATTTT.

At least ten counts were recorded for this clonotype. The rearrangement links TRBV27 to TRBJ1-1, with unresolved D. V lost 3 bases and J 10 bases, leaving 15 bases between the germline ends. The CDR3 loop spans 13 amino acids. Germline V CDR1 and CDR2: MNHEY, SMNVEV (reference sequence). Here the CDR3 reads CASSFLHGLGAFF. The CDR3 nucleotides read TGTGCCAGCAGTTTCCTACACGGCCTGGGAGCTTTCTTT.

The chain couples TRBV6-2 or TRBV6-3 to TRBJ1-2, with a tentative D call TRBD1 (5 bases). V was trimmed by 2 bases and J by 1 base, leaving 11 bases between them. Germline V gene lookup returns CDR1 MNHEY and CDR2 SVGEGT. CDR3 length: 15 amino acids. The CDR3: CASSYPDSFNYGYTF. The CDR3 nucleotides read TGTGCCAGCAGTTACCCAGACAGCTTTAACTATGGCTACACCTTC.

This clonotype was counted at least ten times. This chain links TRBV12-5 with TRBJ2-1, with D possibly TRBD1 on 5 matching bases. The CDR3 runs to 14 residues. V lost 2 bases to trimming and J lost 4 bases, with 9 bases between them. Germline V CDR1 and CDR2: LGHNT, FRNRAP. CDR3: CASGLPRGYNEQFF. CDR3 nucleotide sequence: TGTGCTAGTGGTTTGCCAAGGGGTTACAATGAGCAGTTCTTC.